This paragraph covers one TCR beta chain sequence. This sample stems from a study of shared clonotypes between healthy human individuals. As defined, naive CD8 cells were CD45RO-negative and positively selected for CCR7, with terminally differentiated effector memory CD45RA+ cells excluded. Profiling relied on immunoSEQ multiplex PCR, and the TCRdb table lists in-frame clones only, not all of them. The sample has hundreds of thousands of clones, 96% seen once; the top ten hold less than 0.25%. The sample was naive CD8+ T cells sorted from blood. The receptor comes from a man aged 25-40 years in good health.

The CDR3: CASSLGADSNQPQHF. CDR3 sequence (DNA): TGTGCCAGCAGCTTAGGGGCGGATAGCAATCAGCCCCAGCATTTT. The J gene is TRBJ1-5, the V gene TRBV13; no clear D. Germline-derived CDR1 and CDR2 are PRHDT and FYEKMQ (reference sequence). The CDR3 is 15 amino acids. With 0 bases removed from V and 0 bases from J, the gap between germline ends came to 6 bases.